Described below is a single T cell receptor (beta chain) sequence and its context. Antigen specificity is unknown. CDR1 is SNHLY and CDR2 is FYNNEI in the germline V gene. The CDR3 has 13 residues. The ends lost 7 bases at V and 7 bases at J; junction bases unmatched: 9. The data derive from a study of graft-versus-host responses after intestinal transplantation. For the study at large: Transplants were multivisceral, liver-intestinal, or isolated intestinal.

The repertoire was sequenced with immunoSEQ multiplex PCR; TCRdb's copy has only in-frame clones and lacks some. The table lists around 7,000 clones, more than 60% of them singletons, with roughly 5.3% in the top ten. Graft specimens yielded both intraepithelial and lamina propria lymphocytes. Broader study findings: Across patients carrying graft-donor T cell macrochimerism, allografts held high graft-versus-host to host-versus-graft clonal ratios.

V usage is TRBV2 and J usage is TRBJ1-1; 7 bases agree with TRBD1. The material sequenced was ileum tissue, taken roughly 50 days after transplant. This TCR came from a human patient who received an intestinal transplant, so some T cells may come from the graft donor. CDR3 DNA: TGTGCCAGCAAAGAGGAGGGGGCCAGTGAAGCTTTCTTT. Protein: CASKEEGASEAFF.